There are a few counts of the clone carrying this TCR beta chain. CDR1 DFQATT and CDR2 SNEGSKA come from the germline V gene (reference sequence). The CDR3 is 13 residues long. V was trimmed by 5 bases and J by 3 bases, leaving 11 bases between them. The source of the sample is a study of regulatory T cells in long-lasting Graves disease. Sequencing libraries for TCR beta were prepared with iRepertoire HTBI primers and Arm-PCR of CDR3 regions. TCRdb fed the multiplex PCR reads into MiXCR, producing one record per CDR3 protein. The repertoire holds under 500,000 distinct CDR3 sequences, with less than 25% as singletons. The time point denotes: persistent/refractory GD, antithyroid drugs over 5 years with positive TRAb. Preparation of the TCR library used RNA extracted from PBMCs.

The chain couples TRBV20-1 to TRBJ2-1, with D unclear. The sequencing here drew on peripheral blood mononuclear cells (PBMCs), taken when the disease was refractory, from a patient treated with antithyroid drugs. This clonotype originated in a female donor with Graves disease. The CDR3 DNA is TGCAGTGCTCGACCGACGGTCTACAATGAGCAGTTCTTC. It yields the protein CSARPTVYNEQFF.